A single sample gave rise to the 19 T cell receptor beta chains below, sequenced in a study of blood T cells in healthy people across ages. The second PCR ran about 6 to 12 cycles with a sample-barcoded 5' primer and J-beta primers. Each CDR3 protein is one row after TCRdb ran MiXCR on the 5' RACE reads. The sample includes about 900,000 distinct CDR3 sequences, 62% of them seen just once. Sequenced: blood. The receptors stem from a man in his thirties or forties in good health.

The J gene is TRBJ1-2, the V gene TRBV6-2 or TRBV6-3, with TRBD1 matching 7 bases. Germline values: CDR1 MNHEY, CDR2 SVGEGT. This CDR3 contains 17 residues. With V trimmed by 4 bases and J by 0 bases, 11 bases remained unmatched. DNA of the CDR3: TGTGCCAGCAGTTCCGCGGGACAGCCGGAAGCTAACTATGGCTACACCTTC. Amino acid sequence: CASSSAGQPEANYGYTF.

The J gene is TRBJ2-7, the V gene TRBV5-8; D remains ambiguous. The tail of the sequence fits TRBJ2-5 better, so the J call may be wrong. CDR1 and CDR2 (germline): SGHTS, YDEGEE. This CDR3 has 11 residues. The CDR3 here is CASEPAATQYF. CDR3 DNA sequence: TGTGCCAGCGAACCTGCGGCGACCCAGTACTTC.

The chain joins TRBV3-1 to TRBJ2-5; no clear D gene. The CDR3 has 16 residues. Germline V gives CDR1 LGHDT, CDR2 YNNKEL (reference sequence). V dropped 0 bases and J dropped 5 bases, with 16 bases sitting between them. The CDR3 DNA follows: TGTGCCAGCAGCCAAGAACCAGGTGACTTAAGGGAGACCCAGTACTTC. Protein product: CASSQEPGDLRETQYF.

The V call is TRBV12-3 or TRBV12-4, the J call TRBJ2-3; TRBD1 matches 8 bases. The CDR3 extends over 14 amino acids. V shed 8 bases, J shed 1 base, and the junction held 5 bases outside the gene matches. CDR3 sequence (DNA): TGTGCCAGCGCCGGGGGACAGGGCACAGATACGCAGTATTTT. This codes for CASAGGQGTDTQYF.

The CDR3 protein is CASSFGGRYNEQFF. The DNA for the CDR3 is TGTGCCAGCAGCTTTGGGGGGCGTTACAATGAGCAGTTCTTC. The V gene is TRBV11-3, the J gene TRBJ2-1; either TRBD1 or TRBD2 may fit D (6 bases each). The CDR3 is 14 amino acids. Germline V lookup: CDR1 SGHNT, CDR2 YENEEA. V was pared by 3 bases and J by 4 bases, with 10 bases between.

There are a few counts of this clonotype. V is TRBV29-1 and J is TRBJ2-7, with 8 bases aligning to TRBD2. Germline V CDR1 and CDR2: SQVTM, ANQGSEA. The CDR3 extends over 16 amino acids. V lost 0 bases and J lost 4; bases outside the gene matches: 11. The CDR3 DNA is TGCAGCGTTGAAGATAAGTCGGCGGGGGGTTGGTACGAGCAGTACTTC. Translating it yields CSVEDKSAGGWYEQYF.

The genes are TRBV28 and TRBJ2-4, with 8 bases fitting TRBD2. V trimming: 8 bases; J trimming: 6 bases; junction bases outside the gene matches: 9. Looked up from germline, CDR1 is MDHEN and CDR2 is SYDVKM. The CDR3 covers 14 residues. CDR3 in amino acids: CASQSGGPINIQYF. The CDR3 bases are TGTGCCAGCCAGTCGGGGGGGCCGATAAACATTCAGTACTTC.

The sample holds one count of this clonotype. This may come from a read error, since a much larger clone is one base off. The V gene is TRBV9, the J gene TRBJ2-3; D assignment may be TRBD1 or TRBD2 (7 bases each). Germline-derived CDR1 and CDR2 are SGDLS and YYNGEE. The length of the CDR3 is 15 residues. Trimming left V 3 bases short and J 2 bases short, with 13 bases between. CDR3 bases: TGTGCCAGCAGCGCAGGGGGGGGGACCACAGATACGCAGTATTTT. As protein: CASSAGGGTTDTQYF.

The chain carries TRBV27 and TRBJ2-7; D is uncertain. The germline gives CDR1 MNHEY, CDR2 SMNVEV (reference sequence). Trimming cost V 2 bases and J 7 bases, with 12 bases left between them. CDR3 size: 13 residues. The CDR3 here is CASSLQNYNEQYF. CDR3 DNA: TGTGCCAGCAGTTTACAGAACTACAATGAGCAGTACTTC.

This chain connects TRBV6-2 or TRBV6-3 to TRBJ2-7; D is uncertain. V gave up 5 bases and J gave up 2 bases, with 13 bases separating them. In germline, CDR1 is MNHEY, CDR2 SVGEGT. This CDR3 spans 14 amino acids. CDR3 sequence: CASSTGSFAYEQYF. CDR3 sequence (DNA): TGTGCCAGCAGTACCGGGTCCTTTGCCTACGAGCAGTACTTC.

This clonotype appeared a few times. The chain combines TRBV3-1 with TRBJ2-5; 8 bases align to TRBD2. CDR3 length: 15 amino acids. Germline V CDR1 and CDR2: LGHDT, YNNKEL (reference sequence). After removal of 4 bases from V and 3 bases from J, the junction contained 7 bases not matched to a gene. The DNA of the CDR3 is TGTGCCAGCAGCCCCGGGACTAGAAGGGAAGAGACCCAGTACTTC. Its translation: CASSPGTRREETQYF.

The chain uses TRBV12-3 or TRBV12-4 and TRBJ1-5, with unresolved D. This CDR3 has 13 residues. Trimming pared 3 bases from V and 9 bases from J, leaving 12 bases between. Here the CDR3 DNA reads TGTGCCAGCAGTTTCAAGGGAGATATGCCCCAGCATTTT. It yields the protein CASSFKGDMPQHF.

The genes are TRBV9 and TRBJ2-3; the D gene is possibly TRBD2 (6 bases). V gave up 4 bases and J gave up 0 bases, with 15 bases separating them. CDR3 length: 16 amino acids. Germline V gene data show CDR1 as SGDLS and CDR2 as YYNGEE. CDR3 residues: CASSSGGSDSTDTQYF. DNA of the CDR3: TGTGCCAGCAGCTCCGGGGGTTCCGATAGCACAGATACGCAGTATTTT.

In this sample, this clonotype turned up a few times. This chain links TRBV5-5 with TRBJ2-3; 8 bases line up with TRBD2. The germline V gene has CDR1 SGHKS and CDR2 YYEKEE (reference sequence). The CDR3 has 14 residues. V was clipped by 5 bases and J by 1 base; unmatched bases: 3. CDR3 sequence (DNA): TGTGCCAGCAGACCGGGAGGGGGCACAGATACGCAGTATTTT. This codes for CASRPGGGTDTQYF.

The chain links TRBV25-1 to TRBJ2-3, with 10 bases identical to TRBD2. Losses at the gene ends were 4 bases for V and 4 bases for J; bases not matched to a gene: 2. The CDR3 is 14 amino acids. Per the germline V gene, CDR1 is MGHDK and CDR2 is SYGVNS. CDR3 sequence reads: CASSGAGGADTQYF. Here the CDR3 DNA reads TGTGCCAGCAGTGGAGCGGGGGGGGCAGATACGCAGTATTTT.

This clonotype was observed once. This sequence joins TRBV6-1 and TRBJ2-4; 10 bases match TRBD2. The J call may be in error: the DNA end matches TRBJ2-7 better. The CDR3 runs 15 residues. Germline lookup yields CDR1 MNHNS and CDR2 SASEGT. This chain's CDR3 is CASRITSGASYEQYF. For the CDR3, the DNA is TGTGCCAGCAGAATTACTAGCGGGGCTTCCTACGAGCAGTACTTC.

In its sample, this clonotype was seen once. The rearrangement uses TRBV4-1 and TRBJ2-3; D gene unclear. V shed 4 bases and J shed 2 bases, with 7 bases lying between them. The CDR3 covers 13 residues. Germline CDR1 is MGHRA and CDR2 is YSYEKL. This CDR3 is CASSPQPTDTQYF. The CDR3 DNA reads as TGCGCCAGCAGCCCCCAGCCCACAGATACGCAGTATTTT.

The chain links TRBV20-1 to TRBJ2-7; TRBD2 is a possible D gene (5 bases). CDR1 and CDR2 (germline): DFQATT, SNEGSKA (reference sequence). Trimming pared 6 bases from V and 7 bases from J, leaving 16 bases between. The CDR3 contains 12 residues. Here the CDR3 DNA reads TGCAGTGCGGAGCGGTTTGACTATGAGCAGTACTTC. Its protein product is CSAERFDYEQYF.

The V gene is TRBV14, the J gene TRBJ2-4, with D unclear. CDR1 SGHDN and CDR2 FVKESK come from the germline V gene. Trimming stripped 3 bases from V and 10 bases from J, with 7 bases between. The CDR3 runs to 11 residues. The CDR3 reads CASSHSAIQYF. As DNA, the CDR3 is TGTGCCAGCAGCCACTCAGCAATTCAGTACTTC.